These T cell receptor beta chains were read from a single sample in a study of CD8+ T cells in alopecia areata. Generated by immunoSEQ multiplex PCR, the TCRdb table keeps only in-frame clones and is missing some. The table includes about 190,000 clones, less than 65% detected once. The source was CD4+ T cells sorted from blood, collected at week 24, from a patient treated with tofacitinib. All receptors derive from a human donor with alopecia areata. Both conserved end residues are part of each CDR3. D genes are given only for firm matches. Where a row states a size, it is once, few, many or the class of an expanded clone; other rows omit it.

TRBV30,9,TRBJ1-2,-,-,TGTGCGGAAGGATATGGCTACACCTTC,CAEGYGYTF
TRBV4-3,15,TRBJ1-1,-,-,TGCGCCAGCAGCCAAGACGAGAGGGGAGACACTGAAGCTTTCTTT,CASSQDERGDTEAFF
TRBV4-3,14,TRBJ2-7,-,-,TGCGCCAGCAGCCAAGATTTGACTTCTTACGAGCAGTACTTC,CASSQDLTSYEQYF
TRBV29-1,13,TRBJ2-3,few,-,TGCAGCGCCGAGGGCAGGAACACAGATACGCAGTATTTT,CSAEGRNTDTQYF
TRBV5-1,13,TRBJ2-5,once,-,TGCGCCAGCAGTAAAGGACGGCAAGAGACCCAGTACTTC,CASSKGRQETQYF
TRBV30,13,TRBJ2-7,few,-,TGTGCCTGGAGTGTCGGGCTCTCCTACGAGCAGTACTTC,CAWSVGLSYEQYF
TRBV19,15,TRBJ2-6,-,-,TGTGCCAGTAGTACAGGGGGGACTGGGGCCAACGTCCTGACTTTC,CASSTGGTGANVLTF
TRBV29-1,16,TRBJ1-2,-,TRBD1,TGCAGCACCGACTCCGGGACAGGCCCTAAAAACACGGGCTACACCTTC,CSTDSGTGPKNTGYTF
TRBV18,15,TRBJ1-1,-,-,TGTGCCAGCTCAACATCCTGGGGGGCGAACACTGAAGCTTTCTTT,CASSTSWGANTEAFF
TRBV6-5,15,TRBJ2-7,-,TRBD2,TGTGCCAGCAGCCCAAGCGGAGGGACTACTCGGGAGCAGTACTTC,CASSPSGGTTREQYF
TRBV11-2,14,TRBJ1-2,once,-,TGTGCCAGCAGCTCCCCACGGGGGGGGTATGGCTACACCTTC,CASSSPRGGYGYTF
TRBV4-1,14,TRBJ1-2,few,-,TGCGCCAGCAGCCAACCCGGACAGATCTATGGCTACACCTTC,CASSQPGQIYGYTF
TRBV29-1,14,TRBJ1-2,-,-,TGCAGCGTTAGACAGCGCCTAGCTAACTATGGCTACACCTTC,CSVRQRLANYGYTF
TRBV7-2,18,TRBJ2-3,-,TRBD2,TGTGCCAGCAGCCCCGGGACTACCCCTCGTTGGCGCACAGATACGCAGTATTTT,CASSPGTTPRWRTDTQYF
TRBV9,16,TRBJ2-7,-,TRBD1,TGTGCCAGCAGCGTAAGGTCGGGACAGGGATTAGACGAGCAGTACTTC,CASSVRSGQGLDEQYF
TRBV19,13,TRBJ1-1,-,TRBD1,TGTGCCAGTAGTATCGACAGGGACACTGAAGCTTTCTTT,CASSIDRDTEAFF
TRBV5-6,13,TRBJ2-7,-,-,TGTGCCAGTAGAAAAGGGGTGGCTTACGAGCAGTACTTC,CASRKGVAYEQYF
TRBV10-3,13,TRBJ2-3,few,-,TGTGCCATCAGTGAGAACGCGGGGGATACGCAGTATTTT,CAISENAGDTQYF
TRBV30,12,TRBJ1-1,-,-,TGTGCCTGGACTAGGGGAATCACTGAAGCTTTCTTT,CAWTRGITEAFF
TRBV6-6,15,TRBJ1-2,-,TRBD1,TGTGCCAGCAGTGGACAGGGGAGAGTTAACTATGGCTACACCTTC,CASSGQGRVNYGYTF
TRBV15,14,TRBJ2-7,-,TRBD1,TGTGCCACCAGCAGAAGACAGGGGAGGTATGGGCAGTACTTC,CATSRRQGRYGQYF
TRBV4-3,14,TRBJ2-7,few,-,TGCGCCAGCAGCCAAGACGGAGCCAACTACGAGCAGTACTTC,CASSQDGANYEQYF
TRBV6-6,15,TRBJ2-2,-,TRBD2,TGTGCCAGCAATCCGACTAGCGGGGGCTCCGGGGAGCTGTTTTTT,CASNPTSGGSGELFF
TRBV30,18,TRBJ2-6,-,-,TGTGCCTGGAGTGGATCGACTGGGGGTCAGCTTGGGGCCAACGTCCTGACTTTC,CAWSGSTGGQLGANVLTF
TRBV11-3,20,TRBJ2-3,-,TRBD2,TGTGCCAGCAGCTCCCCGAGGCTAGCGGACGAATCCGGCGCCACAGATACGCAGTATTTT,CASSSPRLADESGATDTQYF
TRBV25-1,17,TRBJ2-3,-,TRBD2,TGTGCCAGCAGTGAGCCAACGACTAGCGCCGGCACAGATACGCAGTATTTT,CASSEPTTSAGTDTQYF
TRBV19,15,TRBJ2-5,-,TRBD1,TGTGCCAGTAGACCGTATGACAGGGGAACGGAGACCCAGTACTTC,CASRPYDRGTETQYF
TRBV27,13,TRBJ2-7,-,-,TGTGCCAGCAGTTTTGGGGCGGCCTACGAGCAGTACTTC,CASSFGAAYEQYF
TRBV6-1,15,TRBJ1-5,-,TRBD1,TGTGCCAGCAGTCTGGGACAGGGGGCAAATCAGCCCCAGCATTTT,CASSLGQGANQPQHF
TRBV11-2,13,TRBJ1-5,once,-,TGTGCCAGCAGCTTGGGCAGCAATCAGCCCCAGCATTTT,CASSLGSNQPQHF
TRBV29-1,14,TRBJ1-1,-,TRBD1,TGCAGCGGCCGGACAGGGGGCGATGGCACTGAAGCTTTCTTT,CSGRTGGDGTEAFF
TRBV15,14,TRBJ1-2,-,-,TGTGCCACCAGCAGGACCAGGGAAATGCGTGGCTACACCTTC,CATSRTREMRGYTF
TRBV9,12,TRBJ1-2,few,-,TGTGCCAGCAGCGTGGGCGGTGACGGCTACACCTTC,CASSVGGDGYTF
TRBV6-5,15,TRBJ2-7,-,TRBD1,TGTGCCAGCAGTTACTTCGGACAGGGATCCGACGAGCAGTACTTC,CASSYFGQGSDEQYF
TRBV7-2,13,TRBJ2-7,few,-,TGTGCCAGCAGCCAAGACTGGGTGACCGAGCAGTACTTC,CASSQDWVTEQYF
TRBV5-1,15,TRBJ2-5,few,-,TGCGCCAGCAGCTTGGAGGCAAAAAGTGGAGAGACCCAGTACTTC,CASSLEAKSGETQYF
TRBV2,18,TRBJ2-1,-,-,TGTGCCAGCAGCGCCGCAAAGACCGGGACTCAAAAATACAATGAGCAGTTCTTC,CASSAAKTGTQKYNEQFF
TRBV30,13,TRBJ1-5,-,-,TGTGCCTGGGGCGTCGGTCTCGATCAGCCCCAGCATTTT,CAWGVGLDQPQHF
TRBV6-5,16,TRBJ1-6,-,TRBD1,TGTGCCAGCAGTTACTTTCTAGGACAGGTCGGTTCACCCCTCCACTTT,CASSYFLGQVGSPLHF
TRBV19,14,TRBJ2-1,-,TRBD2,TGTGCCAGTAGTATCGGGGGGGTCCACAATGAGCAGTTCTTC,CASSIGGVHNEQFF
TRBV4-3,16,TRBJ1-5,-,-,TGCGCCAGCAGCCAAGATTACAGGGCTAGCAATCAGCCCCAGCATTTT,CASSQDYRASNQPQHF
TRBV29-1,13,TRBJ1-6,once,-,TGCAGCGTCCGAGTGCCGGGGGATTCACCCCTCCACTTT,CSVRVPGDSPLHF
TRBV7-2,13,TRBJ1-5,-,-,TGTGCCAGCAGCCTAGAAATGTATCAGCCCCAGCATTTT,CASSLEMYQPQHF